The T cell receptor (beta chain) under discussion was sequenced for a study of graft-versus-host responses after intestinal transplantation. Background on the study: Each recipient received anti-thymocyte globulin induction, then tacrolimus and steroids for 2 to 3 years.

Clones were read by immunoSEQ multiplex PCR, and TCRdb kept only the in-frame ones, dropping some. The table has about 130,000 clones, nearly 95% seen once. This CDR3 comprises 14 residues. Germline loops: CDR1 MNHNS, CDR2 SASEGT. About this clone: The target antigen is unknown.

The material sequenced was unstimulated CD4+ T cells sorted from spleen or lymph node cells, taken before intestinal transplant. The gene calls are TRBV6-1 and TRBJ2-5; D possibly corresponds to TRBD1 (6 bases). The J call is doubtful: the DNA matches TRBJ2-7 better. This receptor was obtained from a human donor who received an intestinal transplant. The CDR3 coding sequence is TGTGCCAGCAGTGAAGGGACAGTCCCCTACGAGCAGTACTTC. It translates to CASSEGTVPYEQYF.